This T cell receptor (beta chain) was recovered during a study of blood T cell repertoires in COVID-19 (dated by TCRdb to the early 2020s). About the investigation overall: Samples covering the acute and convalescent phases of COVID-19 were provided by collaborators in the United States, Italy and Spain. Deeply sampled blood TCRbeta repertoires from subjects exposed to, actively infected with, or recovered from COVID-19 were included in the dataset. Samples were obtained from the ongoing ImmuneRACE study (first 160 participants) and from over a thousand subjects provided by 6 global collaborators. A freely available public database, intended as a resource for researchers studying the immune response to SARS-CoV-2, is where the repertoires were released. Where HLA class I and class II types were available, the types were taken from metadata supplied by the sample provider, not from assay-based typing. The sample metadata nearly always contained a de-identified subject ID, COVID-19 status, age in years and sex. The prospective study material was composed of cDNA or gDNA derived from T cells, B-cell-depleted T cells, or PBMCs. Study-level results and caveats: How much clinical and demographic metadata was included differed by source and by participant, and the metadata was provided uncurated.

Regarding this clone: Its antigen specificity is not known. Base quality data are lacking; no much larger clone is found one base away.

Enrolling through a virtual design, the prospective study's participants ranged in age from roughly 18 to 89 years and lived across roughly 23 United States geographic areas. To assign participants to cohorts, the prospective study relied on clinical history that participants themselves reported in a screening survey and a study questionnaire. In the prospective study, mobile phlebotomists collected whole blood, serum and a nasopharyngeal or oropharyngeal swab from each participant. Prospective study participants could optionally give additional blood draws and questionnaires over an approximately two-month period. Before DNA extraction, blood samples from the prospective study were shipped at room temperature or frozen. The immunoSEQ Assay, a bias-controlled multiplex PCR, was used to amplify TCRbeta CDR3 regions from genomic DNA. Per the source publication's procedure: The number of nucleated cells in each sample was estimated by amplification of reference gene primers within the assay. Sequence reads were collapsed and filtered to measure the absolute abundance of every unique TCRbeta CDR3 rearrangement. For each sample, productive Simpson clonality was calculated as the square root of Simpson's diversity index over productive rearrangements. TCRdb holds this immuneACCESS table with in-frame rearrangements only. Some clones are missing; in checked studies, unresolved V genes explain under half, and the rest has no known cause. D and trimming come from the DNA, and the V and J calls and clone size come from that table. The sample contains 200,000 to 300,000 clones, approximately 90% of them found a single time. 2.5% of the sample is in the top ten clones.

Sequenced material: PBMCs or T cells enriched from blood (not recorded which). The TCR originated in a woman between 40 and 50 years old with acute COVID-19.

The CDR3 is CASSPGSSNYGYTF. The DNA sequence is given as TGTGCCAGTAGTCCGGGATCCTCTAACTATGGCTACACCTTC. The V gene is TRBV19 and the J gene is TRBJ1-2; the D gene is not confidently resolved. The CDR3, cysteine through phenylalanine, is 14 amino acids long. Just CDR3 DNA is preserved here, 42 bases in frame from base 1. Via the germline V gene (reference sequence), CDR1 is LNHDA and CDR2 SQIVND. V is reduced by 5 bases and J by 0 bases, leaving a spacing of 10 bases between them.